This TCR beta chain was identified in a study of response to subunit inactivated influenza vaccine. Regarding the study as a whole: Authors suggested each seasonal influenza vaccination recruits few new T cells.

TCRdb re-analysed the RT-PCR reads in MiXCR, keeping a single row per CDR3 protein. The table has roughly 630,000 distinct CDR3 sequences, less than 15% seen once. This clonotype was observed a handful of times. Its antigen is as yet unknown. This specimen was PBMCs from blood, taken 14 to 15 days before vaccination. This clonotype was obtained from a man aged 50-59 years who received an inactivated influenza vaccine.

The CDR3 nucleotides read TGCGCCAGCAGCCTCGGTGGGACTCACAACTACGAGCAGTACTTC. This codes for CASSLGGTHNYEQYF. V gene TRBV5-1 combines with J gene TRBJ2-7; tentatively, D is TRBD2 (6 bases). The CDR3 consists of 15 residues. From germline, CDR1 is SGHRS and CDR2 YFSETQ. V gave up 4 bases and J gave up 3 bases, with 17 bases separating them.